These 22 T cell receptor beta chains originate from one sample sequenced in a study of identical twins. TCRdb analysed the 5' RACE reads with MiXCR anew, one entry per CDR3 protein. The table lists about 240,000 distinct CDR3 sequences, about 10% of them singletons. The sequenced material came from memory T cells sorted from blood. The receptors were sampled from a man aged 50 to 60 in good health.

This clonotype has a count of ten or more. The DNA for the CDR3 is TGTGCCAGCAGAGAACAGCGTTTGGGAGAGCAGTACTTC. This gives the protein CASREQRLGEQYF. The rearrangement uses TRBV6-1 and TRBJ2-7, with D uncertain. The V gene's germline CDR1 is MNHNS and CDR2 SASEGT. Trimming removed 6 bases from V and 7 bases from J, with 16 bases in between. The CDR3 is 13 amino acids.

The chain uses TRBV28 and TRBJ2-3; 10 nucleotides line up with TRBD2. Germline V gene sequence: CDR1 MDHEN, CDR2 SYDVKM. This CDR3 spans 17 amino acids. J gave up 0 bases and V 6 bases, and 9 bases lay outside the gene matches. CDR3 DNA sequence: TGTGCCAGCAGGTCTCCGGGACTAGCGAGTAGCACAGATACGCAGTATTTT. It translates to CASRSPGLASSTDTQYF.

J is TRBJ2-7 and V is TRBV14; 7 bases align to TRBD2. Germline CDR1 is SGHDN and CDR2 is FVKESK. Germline trimming cut 2 bases from V and 6 bases from J; bases unmatched to any gene: 13. The CDR3 covers 16 residues. The CDR3: CASSQKRGTILTEQYF. For the CDR3, the DNA is TGTGCCAGCAGCCAAAAAAGAGGGACTATTCTCACCGAGCAGTACTTC.

This clonotype was seen many times. The chain uses TRBV6-1 and TRBJ2-5, with a possible D match to TRBD1 (6 bases). CDR3 length: 15 amino acids. The V gene lost 3 bases and the J gene lost 3 bases, with 14 bases spanning the gap. Germline V gene lookup returns CDR1 MNHNS and CDR2 SASEGT. CDR3 in amino acids: CASSDYRVMKETQYF. The CDR3 bases are TGTGCCAGCAGTGACTACAGGGTAATGAAAGAGACCCAGTACTTC.

This clonotype was detected only a few times. The chain links TRBV7-6 to TRBJ2-1; 9 bases line up with TRBD2. V shed 4 bases, J shed 6 bases, and the junction held 13 bases outside the gene matches. The CDR3 has 17 amino acids. Germline CDR1 SGHVS, CDR2 FNYEAQ. The CDR3 loop reads CASSSRVGGRAPNEQFF. The CDR3 coding sequence is TGTGCCAGCAGCTCACGCGTAGGCGGGAGGGCCCCCAATGAGCAGTTCTTC.

The CDR3 sequence: CASSENGGTYEQYF. The CDR3 DNA follows: TGTGCCAGCAGTGAAAACGGTGGAACCTACGAGCAGTACTTC. The gene calls are TRBV6-1 and TRBJ2-7; D is undetermined. The ends were cut back, 2 bases at V and 2 bases at J, with 10 bases in the middle. Germline V CDR1 and CDR2: MNHNS, SASEGT. The CDR3 has 14 residues.

The table lists this clonotype with a few counts. The chain combines TRBV12-3 or TRBV12-4 with TRBJ1-3, with D perhaps TRBD1 (5 bases). Between the trimmed V and J ends, which lost 2 bases and 8 bases, there was a span of 16 bases. CDR3 length: 15 amino acids. Written as DNA, the CDR3 is TGTGCCAGCAGTTTAAGTGGGGCAGCGGGAGACACCATATATTTT. Translating it yields CASSLSGAAGDTIYF.

This clonotype was counted many times. This chain uses TRBV20-1 with TRBJ2-7, with TRBD1 matching 10 bases. Trimming at V came to 3 bases and at J to 6 bases, leaving 8 bases not matched to a gene. CDR3 size: 14 residues. Per the germline V gene, CDR1 is DFQATT and CDR2 is SNEGSKA (reference sequence). CDR3 region: CSASADRGLFEQYF. CDR3 DNA sequence: TGCAGTGCTAGTGCAGACAGGGGGCTGTTCGAGCAGTACTTC.

The sample holds many counts of this clonotype. Written as DNA, the CDR3 is TGCAGTGCTAGAGCCTTAGCGGGAGTAGGTACAGATACGCAGTATTTT. As protein: CSARALAGVGTDTQYF. The chain employs TRBV20-1 and TRBJ2-3, with 9 bases lining up with TRBD2. The CDR3 has 16 residues. Germline trimming cut 1 base from V and 3 bases from J; bases unmatched to any gene: 8. Germline CDR1 and CDR2: DFQATT and SNEGSKA (reference sequence).

This clonotype appeared many times. CDR3 coding DNA: TGCGCCAGCAGCCAAGGGGCAAAAAACACCGGGGAGCTGTTTTTT. It specifies CASSQGAKNTGELFF. This chain connects TRBV5-1 to TRBJ2-2; D possibly corresponds to TRBD1 (5 bases). The CDR3 is made up of 15 amino acids. With 4 bases removed from V and 2 bases from J, the gap between germline ends came to 12 bases. CDR1 and CDR2 from the germline V gene are SGHRS and YFSETQ.

This clonotype was seen ten or more times. V usage is TRBV6-1 and J usage is TRBJ2-6; 9 nucleotides align to TRBD2. This CDR3 spans 16 amino acids. CDR1 is MNHNS, CDR2 SASEGT, per germline. Trimming cost V 4 bases and J 4 bases; bases outside gene matches: 5. The CDR3 DNA sequence: TGTGCCAGCAGTGGTAGCGGGAGATCCGGGGCCAACGTCCTGACTTTC. Translated: CASSGSGRSGANVLTF.

There are many counts of this clonotype. The chain joins TRBV6-1 to TRBJ2-3; TRBD2 aligns across 8 bases. The junction had 14 bases not matched to a gene; V was cut back by 6 bases and J by 3 bases. The CDR3 is 17 amino acids. CDR1 and CDR2 from the germline V gene are MNHNS and SASEGT. CDR3 bases: TGTGCCAGCAGGACCCAACCGTTAGCGGGAATGACAGATACGCAGTATTTT. It translates to CASRTQPLAGMTDTQYF.

This clonotype was recorded a few times. The CDR3 region is CASSFTTGRTSGRYNEQFF. The CDR3 coding sequence is TGTGCCAGCAGCTTTACGACGGGGAGGACTAGCGGGAGGTACAATGAGCAGTTCTTC. The rearrangement joins TRBV11-2 to TRBJ2-1; 14 bases match TRBD2. The CDR3 extends over 19 amino acids. Germline CDR1 reads SGHAT; CDR2 reads FQNNGV. V shed 3 bases, J shed 4 bases, and the junction held 11 bases outside the gene matches.

The chain joins TRBV20-1 to TRBJ2-7, with TRBD2 identical over 10 bases. J was trimmed by 6 bases and V by 6 bases; bases with no gene match: 14. Germline V CDR1 and CDR2: DFQATT, SNEGSKA (reference sequence). The CDR3 is 15 residues long. This CDR3 is CSAKKREGLFGEQYF. The DNA for the CDR3 is TGCAGTGCAAAAAAGCGGGAGGGCCTTTTTGGCGAGCAGTACTTC.

This clonotype came up many times. The CDR3 nucleotides read TGTGCCAGCAGCTTAGCCCCCGCTCAGGAGCAGTACTTC. This gives the protein CASSLAPAQEQYF. V usage is TRBV7-8 and J usage is TRBJ2-7, with D unclear. The germline V and J ends were trimmed by 0 bases and 7 bases, with 10 bases remaining between them. The CDR3 length is 13 residues. CDR1 is SGHVS and CDR2 is FQNEAQ in the germline V gene.

This clonotype was recorded many times. This chain uses TRBV20-1 with TRBJ2-3; no firm D call. Germline CDR1 reads DFQATT; CDR2 reads SNEGSKA (reference sequence). V was shortened by 0 bases and J by 2 bases, with 6 bases between the two germline ends. The CDR3 has 13 amino acids. The CDR3 loop reads CSARDFLTDTQYF. DNA of the CDR3: TGCAGTGCTAGAGATTTCCTCACAGATACGCAGTATTTT.

This clonotype was seen many times. The genes are TRBV20-1 and TRBJ2-5; 7 bases match TRBD2. Trimming at V came to 6 bases and at J to 2 bases, leaving 12 bases not matched to a gene. There are 15 residues in the CDR3. The germline V gene encodes CDR1 DFQATT and CDR2 SNEGSKA (reference sequence). The CDR3 region has the DNA TGCAGTGCCTATAGATTAGGACTAGTACAAGAGACCCAGTACTTC. Its protein is CSAYRLGLVQETQYF.

The chain joins TRBV12-3 or TRBV12-4 to TRBJ2-7; 11 bases map to TRBD1. V was pared by 5 bases and J by 2 bases, with 5 bases of the junction left unmatched. The length of the CDR3 is 15 residues. CDR3 bases: TGTGCCAGCAGTGATGGACAGGGGGCCACCTACGAGCAGTACTTC. It translates to CASSDGQGATYEQYF.

This clonotype was observed a few times. V and J are TRBV12-3 or TRBV12-4 and TRBJ2-1; weak D call: TRBD2 (5 bases). This CDR3 is built from 12 residues. Trimming shortened V by 3 bases and J by 11 bases, and 11 bases separated the two germline ends. DNA of the CDR3: TGTGCCAGCAGTTTGGGTACGGGGAAGCAGTTCTTC. Translated: CASSLGTGKQFF.

The gene calls are TRBV7-9 and TRBJ2-7, with D perhaps assigned TRBD1 or TRBD2 (5 bases each). Trimming stripped 5 bases from V and 4 bases from J, with 18 bases between. Germline CDR1 and CDR2: SEHNR and FQNEAQ (reference sequence). The CDR3 consists of 15 residues. The CDR3 loop is CASSSPSRGDYEQYF. The CDR3 DNA reads as TGTGCCAGCAGCAGTCCGTCGCGAGGGGATTACGAGCAGTACTTC.

Ten or more counts support this clonotype. The chain combines TRBV18 with TRBJ2-7; the match to TRBD1 covers 10 bases. This CDR3 is built from 15 residues. The J segment lost 4 bases and the V segment lost 3 bases, leaving 6 bases of the junction unmatched. Germline V gene data show CDR1 as KGHSH and CDR2 as LQKENI. The CDR3 sequence: CASSPRTGGTYEQYF. The CDR3, as DNA: TGTGCCAGCTCACCTAGGACAGGGGGTACGTACGAGCAGTACTTC.

This clonotype was found many times. V is TRBV4-2 and J is TRBJ1-5, with TRBD1 matching 8 bases. Germline assignment: CDR1 LGHNA and CDR2 YNFKEQ. The V and J ends lost 1 base and 1 base, in that order; junction bases with no gene match: 3. The CDR3 is made up of 16 amino acids. CDR3 in amino acids: CASSQGTGNSNQPQHF. The CDR3 nucleotides read TGTGCCAGCAGCCAAGGGACAGGGAACAGCAATCAGCCCCAGCATTTT.